Listed below are T cell receptor beta chains from one sample, sequenced in a study of shared clonotypes between healthy human individuals. Generated by immunoSEQ multiplex PCR, the TCRdb table keeps only in-frame clones and is missing some. The table lists just over 2,000,000 clones, roughly 95% of them singletons. Sequences were obtained from naive CD8+ T cells sorted from blood. All receptors derive from a man between 18 and 35 years old in good health. Each CDR3 is given with its conserved first and last residue. The order of the fields is J gene, clone size, D gene, CDR3 length, V gene, CDR3 DNA, CDR3 protein. D genes are given only for firm matches. Clone size appears in some rows only: once, few, many, or a class for an expanded clone.

J gene: TRBJ2-2
clone size: .
D gene: .
CDR3 length: 16
V gene: TRBV4-1
CDR3 DNA: TGCGCCAGCAGCCAAGATCAACGGGTAAACACCGGGGAGCTGTTTTTT
CDR3 protein: CASSQDQRVNTGELFF

J gene: TRBJ2-5
clone size: .
D gene: TRBD1
CDR3 length: 11
V gene: TRBV30
CDR3 DNA: TGTGCCTGGACAGGGGGAGAGACCCAGTACTTC
CDR3 protein: CAWTGGETQYF

J gene: TRBJ1-2
clone size: .
D gene: .
CDR3 length: 15
V gene: TRBV14
CDR3 DNA: TGTGCCAGCAGCCAAGATCGTCTCCTTGGAGATGGCTACACCTTC
CDR3 protein: CASSQDRLLGDGYTF

J gene: TRBJ2-7
clone size: .
D gene: TRBD1
CDR3 length: 15
V gene: TRBV6-1
CDR3 DNA: TGTGCCAGCAGTGTGACAGGGGTCGGCTCCTACGAGCAGTACTTC
CDR3 protein: CASSVTGVGSYEQYF

J gene: TRBJ1-1
clone size: .
D gene: .
CDR3 length: 11
V gene: TRBV20-1
CDR3 DNA: TGCAGTGCTAGAGTGGGATATGAAGCTTTCTTT
CDR3 protein: CSARVGYEAFF

J gene: TRBJ2-7
clone size: .
D gene: TRBD1
CDR3 length: 15
V gene: TRBV5-6
CDR3 DNA: TGTGCCAGCAGCTTGGGGACAGGGGGCTTCTACGAGCAGTACTTC
CDR3 protein: CASSLGTGGFYEQYF

J gene: TRBJ1-1
clone size: .
D gene: TRBD1
CDR3 length: 14
V gene: TRBV2
CDR3 DNA: TGTGCCAGCAGTGAAGGGAAGGGGGCCCTTGAAGCTTTCTTT
CDR3 protein: CASSEGKGALEAFF

J gene: TRBJ2-7
clone size: .
D gene: .
CDR3 length: 15
V gene: TRBV6-6
CDR3 DNA: TGTGCCAGCAGTTACTCTAACGGGGACTCATACGAGCAGTACTTC
CDR3 protein: CASSYSNGDSYEQYF

J gene: TRBJ1-5
clone size: .
D gene: .
CDR3 length: 17
V gene: TRBV7-9
CDR3 DNA: TGTGCCAGCAGCTTTGGGGGGGACACTGACAGCAATCAGCCCCAGCATTTT
CDR3 protein: CASSFGGDTDSNQPQHF

J gene: TRBJ2-2
clone size: .
D gene: TRBD2
CDR3 length: 18
V gene: TRBV7-8
CDR3 DNA: TGTGCCAGCAGCCCCCACCCACTAGCGGGTTCCAACCGTGAGGAGCTGTTTTTT
CDR3 protein: CASSPHPLAGSNREELFF

J gene: TRBJ2-7
clone size: .
D gene: .
CDR3 length: 13
V gene: TRBV6-1
CDR3 DNA: TGTGCCAGCAGTGCCTTGTCTAACTACGAGCAGTACTTC
CDR3 protein: CASSALSNYEQYF

J gene: TRBJ1-4
clone size: .
D gene: TRBD1
CDR3 length: 14
V gene: TRBV7-9
CDR3 DNA: TGTGCCAGCAGCTCCGACAGGGCTAATGAAAAACTGTTTTTT
CDR3 protein: CASSSDRANEKLFF

J gene: TRBJ1-1
clone size: once
D gene: .
CDR3 length: 13
V gene: TRBV6-5
CDR3 DNA: TGTGCCAGCAGTTACTCCGCGACCGCAGGGGCTTTCTTT
CDR3 protein: CASSYSATAGAFF

J gene: TRBJ1-6
clone size: .
D gene: TRBD1
CDR3 length: 14
V gene: TRBV7-8
CDR3 DNA: TGTGCCAGCAGCCCTGACCAGGGGGCTTCACCCCTCCACTTT
CDR3 protein: CASSPDQGASPLHF

J gene: TRBJ2-5
clone size: .
D gene: TRBD1
CDR3 length: 14
V gene: TRBV7-6
CDR3 DNA: TGTGCCAGCAGCTACCGGGACAGCCAAGAGACCCAGTACTTC
CDR3 protein: CASSYRDSQETQYF

J gene: TRBJ1-5
clone size: .
D gene: TRBD1
CDR3 length: 15
V gene: TRBV5-6
CDR3 DNA: TGTGCCAGCAGCTTGCAGGGGGCGAGCAATCAGCCCCAGCATTTT
CDR3 protein: CASSLQGASNQPQHF

J gene: TRBJ2-3
clone size: .
D gene: TRBD2
CDR3 length: 16
V gene: TRBV14
CDR3 DNA: TGTGCCAGCAGCCAGATTAGCGGGTTAAGCACAGATACGCAGTATTTT
CDR3 protein: CASSQISGLSTDTQYF

J gene: TRBJ2-5
clone size: .
D gene: .
CDR3 length: 12
V gene: TRBV28
CDR3 DNA: TGTGCCAGCAATGAGGGTTCCGGGACCCAGTACTTC
CDR3 protein: CASNEGSGTQYF

J gene: TRBJ2-7
clone size: few
D gene: .
CDR3 length: 14
V gene: TRBV4-3
CDR3 DNA: TGCGCCAGCAGCCAAGAGGTAGGACCTTACGAGCAGTACTTC
CDR3 protein: CASSQEVGPYEQYF

J gene: TRBJ2-1
clone size: .
D gene: .
CDR3 length: 15
V gene: TRBV7-9
CDR3 DNA: TGTGCCAGCAGCTTAGGGGGCGCTGGGGACAATGAGCAGTTCTTC
CDR3 protein: CASSLGGAGDNEQFF

J gene: TRBJ1-4
clone size: .
D gene: TRBD1
CDR3 length: 13
V gene: TRBV14
CDR3 DNA: TGTGCCAGCAGCCTGTGGACAGGTGAAAAACTGTTTTTT
CDR3 protein: CASSLWTGEKLFF

J gene: TRBJ1-2
clone size: .
D gene: .
CDR3 length: 17
V gene: TRBV19
CDR3 DNA: TGTGCCAGTAGTCCCCCGGTTCCCTCGGAGCCATTCTATGGCTACACCTTC
CDR3 protein: CASSPPVPSEPFYGYTF

J gene: TRBJ2-7
clone size: .
D gene: TRBD1
CDR3 length: 16
V gene: TRBV7-9
CDR3 DNA: TGTGCCAGCAGCCCGGCCGGGACAGACAAATCCTACGAGCAGTACTTC
CDR3 protein: CASSPAGTDKSYEQYF

J gene: TRBJ1-5
clone size: .
D gene: .
CDR3 length: 15
V gene: TRBV4-3
CDR3 DNA: TGCGCCAGCAGCCAAGACGGGCAGGGCAATCAGCCCCAGCATTTT
CDR3 protein: CASSQDGQGNQPQHF

J gene: TRBJ2-5
clone size: .
D gene: TRBD2
CDR3 length: 14
V gene: TRBV7-2
CDR3 DNA: TGTGCCAGCCTGGGGGAGGGTTATGGAGAGACCCAGTACTTC
CDR3 protein: CASLGEGYGETQYF

J gene: TRBJ1-5
clone size: .
D gene: .
CDR3 length: 16
V gene: TRBV2
CDR3 DNA: TGTGCCAGCAGCTGGACAGATTTTTATAGCAATCAGCCCCAGCATTTT
CDR3 protein: CASSWTDFYSNQPQHF

J gene: TRBJ1-1
clone size: .
D gene: .
CDR3 length: 15
V gene: TRBV9
CDR3 DNA: TGTGCCAGCAGCGTAGTGCAGCGCGGTAGCACTGAAGCTTTCTTT
CDR3 protein: CASSVVQRGSTEAFF

J gene: TRBJ2-2
clone size: .
D gene: .
CDR3 length: 13
V gene: TRBV6-5
CDR3 DNA: TGTGCCAGCAGTTACTCTGATCCCGGGGAGCTGTTTTTT
CDR3 protein: CASSYSDPGELFF

J gene: TRBJ2-7
clone size: .
D gene: .
CDR3 length: 13
V gene: TRBV7-3
CDR3 DNA: TGTGCCAGCAGTCCAGGGGGGTCCTACGAGCAGTACTTC
CDR3 protein: CASSPGGSYEQYF

J gene: TRBJ1-3
clone size: .
D gene: .
CDR3 length: 15
V gene: TRBV2
CDR3 DNA: TGTGCCAGCAGTGAATTTGGGGGCACTGGAAACACCATATATTTT
CDR3 protein: CASSEFGGTGNTIYF

J gene: TRBJ1-2
clone size: .
D gene: .
CDR3 length: 13
V gene: TRBV5-5
CDR3 DNA: TGTGCCAGCAGCTTCGGAGATTGGACAGAGGACACCTTC
CDR3 protein: CASSFGDWTEDTF

J gene: TRBJ2-7
clone size: once
D gene: .
CDR3 length: 11
V gene: TRBV7-9
CDR3 DNA: TGTGCCAGCAGGGGGGGGCACGAGCAGTACTTC
CDR3 protein: CASRGGHEQYF